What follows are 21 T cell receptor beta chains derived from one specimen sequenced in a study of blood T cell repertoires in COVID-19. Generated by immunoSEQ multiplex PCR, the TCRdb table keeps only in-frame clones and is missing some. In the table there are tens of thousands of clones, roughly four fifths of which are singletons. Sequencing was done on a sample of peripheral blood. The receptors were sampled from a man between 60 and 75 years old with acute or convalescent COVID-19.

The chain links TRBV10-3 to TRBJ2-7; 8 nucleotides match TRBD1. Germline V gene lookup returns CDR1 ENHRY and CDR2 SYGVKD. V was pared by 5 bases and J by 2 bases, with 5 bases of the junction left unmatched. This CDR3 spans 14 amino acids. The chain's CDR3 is CAISPGGGPYEQYF. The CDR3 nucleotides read TGTGCCATCAGTCCAGGGGGCGGCCCCTACGAGCAGTACTTC.

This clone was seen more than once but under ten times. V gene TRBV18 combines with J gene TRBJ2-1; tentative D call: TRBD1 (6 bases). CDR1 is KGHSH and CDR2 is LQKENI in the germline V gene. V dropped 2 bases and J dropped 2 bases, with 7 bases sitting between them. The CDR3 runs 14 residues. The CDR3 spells CASSPTGTYNEQFF. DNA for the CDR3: TGTGCCAGCTCACCAACAGGGACCTACAATGAGCAGTTCTTC.

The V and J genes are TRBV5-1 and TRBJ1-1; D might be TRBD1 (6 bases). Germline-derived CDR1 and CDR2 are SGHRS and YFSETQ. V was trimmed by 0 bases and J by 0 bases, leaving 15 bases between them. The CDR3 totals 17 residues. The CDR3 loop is CASSLEAQGNLNTEAFF. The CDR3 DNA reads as TGCGCCAGCAGCTTGGAGGCCCAGGGGAATTTGAACACTGAAGCTTTCTTT.

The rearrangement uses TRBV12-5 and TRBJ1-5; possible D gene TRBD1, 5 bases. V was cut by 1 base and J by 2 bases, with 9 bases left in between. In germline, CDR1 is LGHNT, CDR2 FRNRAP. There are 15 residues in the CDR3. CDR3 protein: CASGLARAGNQPQHF. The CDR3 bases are TGTGCTAGTGGTTTGGCCAGGGCTGGCAATCAGCCCCAGCATTTT.

In nucleotides, the CDR3 is TGCGCCAGCAGAATCGGGACTAACTACGAGCAGTACTTC. Translating it yields CASRIGTNYEQYF. J is TRBJ2-7 and V is TRBV5-1; 7 positions agree with TRBD2. The V gene end was trimmed by 5 bases and the J gene end by 3 bases; junction bases not matched to a gene: 5. The V gene's germline CDR1 is SGHRS and CDR2 YFSETQ. The CDR3 spans 13 residues.

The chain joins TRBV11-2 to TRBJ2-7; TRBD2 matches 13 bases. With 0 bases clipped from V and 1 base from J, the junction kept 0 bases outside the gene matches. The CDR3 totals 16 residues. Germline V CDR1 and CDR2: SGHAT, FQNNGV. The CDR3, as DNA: TGTGCCAGCAGCTTAGAGGGACTAGCGGGGTCCTACGAGCAGTACTTC. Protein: CASSLEGLAGSYEQYF.

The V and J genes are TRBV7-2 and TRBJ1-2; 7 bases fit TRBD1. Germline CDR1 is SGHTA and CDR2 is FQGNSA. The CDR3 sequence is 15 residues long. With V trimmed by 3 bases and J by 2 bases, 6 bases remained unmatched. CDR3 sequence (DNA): TGTGCCAGCAGCTTGGGACAGAAACCCAACTATGGCTACACCTTC. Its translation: CASSLGQKPNYGYTF.

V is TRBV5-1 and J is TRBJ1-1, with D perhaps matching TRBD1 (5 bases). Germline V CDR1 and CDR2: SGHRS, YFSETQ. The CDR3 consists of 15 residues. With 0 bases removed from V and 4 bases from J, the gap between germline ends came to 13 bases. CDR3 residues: CASSLAGTQGTEAFF. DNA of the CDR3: TGCGCCAGCAGCTTGGCCGGGACTCAGGGCACTGAAGCTTTCTTT.

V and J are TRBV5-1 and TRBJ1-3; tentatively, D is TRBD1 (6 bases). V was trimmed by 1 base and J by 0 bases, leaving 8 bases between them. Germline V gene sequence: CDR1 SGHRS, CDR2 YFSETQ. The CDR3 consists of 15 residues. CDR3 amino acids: CASSLTGSSGNTIYF. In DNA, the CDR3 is TGCGCCAGCAGCTTGACAGGGAGCTCTGGAAACACCATATATTTT. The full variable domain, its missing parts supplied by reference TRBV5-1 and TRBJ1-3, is KAGVTQTPRYLIKTRGQQVTLSCSPISGHRSVSWYQQTPGQGLQFLFEYFSETQRNKGNFPGRFSGRQFSNSRSEMNVSTLELGDSALYLCASSLTGSSGNTIYFGEGSWLTVV.

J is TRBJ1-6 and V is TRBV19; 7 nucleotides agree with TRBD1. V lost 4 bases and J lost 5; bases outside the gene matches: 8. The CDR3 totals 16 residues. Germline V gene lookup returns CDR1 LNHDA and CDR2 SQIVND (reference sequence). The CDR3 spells CASSRQGQINNSPLHF. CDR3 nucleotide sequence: TGTGCCAGTAGTAGACAGGGACAAATAAATAATTCACCCCTCCACTTT. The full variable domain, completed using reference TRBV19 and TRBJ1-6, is DGGITQSPKYLFRKEGQNVTLSCEQNLNHDAMYWYRQDPGQGLRLIYYSQIVNDFQKGDIAEGYSVSREKKESFPLTVTSAQKNPTAFYLCASSRQGQINNSPLHFGNGTRLTVT.

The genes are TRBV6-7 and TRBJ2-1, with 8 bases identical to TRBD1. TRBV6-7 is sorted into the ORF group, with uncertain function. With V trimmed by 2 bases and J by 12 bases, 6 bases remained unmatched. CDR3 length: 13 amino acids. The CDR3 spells CASSYGQGSGQFF. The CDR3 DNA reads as TGTGCCAGCAGTTACGGACAGGGTAGTGGGCAGTTCTTC.

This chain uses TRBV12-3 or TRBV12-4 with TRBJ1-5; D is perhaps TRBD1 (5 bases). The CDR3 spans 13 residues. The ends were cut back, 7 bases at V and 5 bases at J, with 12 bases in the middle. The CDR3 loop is CASKETAYQPQHF. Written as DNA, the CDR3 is TGTGCCAGCAAGGAGACAGCATATCAGCCCCAGCATTTT.

The CDR3 sequence: CAWSSGGSYGYTF. CDR3 nucleotide sequence: TGTGCCTGGAGTAGCGGGGGAAGCTATGGCTACACCTTC. The rearrangement links TRBV30 to TRBJ1-2; TRBD1 might be the D (5 bases). There are 13 residues in the CDR3. Germline loops: CDR1 GTSNPN, CDR2 SVGIG (reference sequence). The ends were cut back, 2 bases at V and 4 bases at J, with 11 bases in the middle.

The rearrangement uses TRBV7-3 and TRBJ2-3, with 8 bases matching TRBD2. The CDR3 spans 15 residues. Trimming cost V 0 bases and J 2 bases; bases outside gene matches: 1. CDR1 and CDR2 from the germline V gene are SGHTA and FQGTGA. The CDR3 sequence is CASSLTSGATDTQYF. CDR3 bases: TGTGCCAGCAGCTTAACTAGCGGGGCCACAGATACGCAGTATTTT.

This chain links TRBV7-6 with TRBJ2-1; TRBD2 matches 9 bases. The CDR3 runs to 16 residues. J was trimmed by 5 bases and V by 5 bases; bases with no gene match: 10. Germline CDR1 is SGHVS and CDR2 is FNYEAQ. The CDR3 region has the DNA TGTGCCAGCAGCCCCAGAGCTAGCGGGAACAACAATGAGCAGTTCTTC. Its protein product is CASSPRASGNNNEQFF.

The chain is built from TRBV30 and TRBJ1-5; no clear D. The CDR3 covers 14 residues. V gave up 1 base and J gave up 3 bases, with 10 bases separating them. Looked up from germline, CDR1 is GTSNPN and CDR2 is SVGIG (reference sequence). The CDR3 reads CAWSAMVSNQPQHF. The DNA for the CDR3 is TGTGCCTGGAGTGCTATGGTGTCCAATCAGCCCCAGCATTTT.

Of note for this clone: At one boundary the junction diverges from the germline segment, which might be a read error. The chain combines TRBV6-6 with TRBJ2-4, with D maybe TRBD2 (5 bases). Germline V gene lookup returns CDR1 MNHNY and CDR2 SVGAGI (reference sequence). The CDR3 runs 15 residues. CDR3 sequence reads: CASTSTGVAKNIQYF. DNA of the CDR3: TGTGCGAGCACTTCCACCGGGGTAGCCAAAAACATTCAGTACTTC.

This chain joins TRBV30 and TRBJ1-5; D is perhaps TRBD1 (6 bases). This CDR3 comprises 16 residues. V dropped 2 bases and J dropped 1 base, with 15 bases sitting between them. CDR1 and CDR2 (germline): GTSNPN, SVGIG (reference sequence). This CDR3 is CAWSTPLQGSNQPQHF. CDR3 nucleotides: TGTGCCTGGAGTACTCCACTACAGGGAAGCAATCAGCCCCAGCATTTT.

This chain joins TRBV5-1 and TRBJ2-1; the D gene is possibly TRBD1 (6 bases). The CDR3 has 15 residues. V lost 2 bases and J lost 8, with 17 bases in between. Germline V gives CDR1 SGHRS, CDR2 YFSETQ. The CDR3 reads CASSLTQGTADEQFF. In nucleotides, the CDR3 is TGCGCCAGCAGCTTAACACAGGGTACGGCGGATGAGCAGTTCTTC.

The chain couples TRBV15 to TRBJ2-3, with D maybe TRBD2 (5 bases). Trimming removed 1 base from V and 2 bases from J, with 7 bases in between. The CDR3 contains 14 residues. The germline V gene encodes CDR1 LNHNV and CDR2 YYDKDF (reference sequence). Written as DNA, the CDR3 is TGTGCCACCAGCAGAGTGGACTCCACAGATACGCAGTATTTT. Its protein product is CATSRVDSTDTQYF.

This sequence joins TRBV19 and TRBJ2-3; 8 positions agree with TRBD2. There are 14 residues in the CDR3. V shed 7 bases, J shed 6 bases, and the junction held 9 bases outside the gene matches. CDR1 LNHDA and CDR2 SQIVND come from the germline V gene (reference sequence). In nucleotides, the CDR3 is TGTGCCAGTACCATCGGGGGGGGGCCGGATACGCAGTATTTT. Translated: CASTIGGGPDTQYF.